This T cell receptor (beta chain) was observed in a study of T cell responses to AZD1222 COVID-19 vaccine. Method: immunoSEQ multiplex PCR; TCRdb's copy keeps in-frame clones and lacks some. The sample includes 150,000 or so clones, 90% to 95% of them seen just once. Study-level results: Donors, mostly white British, included more females; clonal diversity was possibly underestimated.

Notes on this clone: The antigen is not known.

Germline CDR1 LGHNT, CDR2 FRNRAP. CDR3 length equals 15 residues. With V trimmed by 6 bases and J by 6 bases, 10 bases remained unmatched. Sample: peripheral blood, taken on day 0 of AZD1222 vaccination. This receptor was identified in an adult in good health. The rearrangement links TRBV12-5 to TRBJ2-2; 7 bases line up with TRBD2. CDR3 in DNA: TGTGCTAGTGGCCTGGGGGGGGAGGAGGCCGGGGAGCTGTTTTTT. It codes for CASGLGGEEAGELFF.